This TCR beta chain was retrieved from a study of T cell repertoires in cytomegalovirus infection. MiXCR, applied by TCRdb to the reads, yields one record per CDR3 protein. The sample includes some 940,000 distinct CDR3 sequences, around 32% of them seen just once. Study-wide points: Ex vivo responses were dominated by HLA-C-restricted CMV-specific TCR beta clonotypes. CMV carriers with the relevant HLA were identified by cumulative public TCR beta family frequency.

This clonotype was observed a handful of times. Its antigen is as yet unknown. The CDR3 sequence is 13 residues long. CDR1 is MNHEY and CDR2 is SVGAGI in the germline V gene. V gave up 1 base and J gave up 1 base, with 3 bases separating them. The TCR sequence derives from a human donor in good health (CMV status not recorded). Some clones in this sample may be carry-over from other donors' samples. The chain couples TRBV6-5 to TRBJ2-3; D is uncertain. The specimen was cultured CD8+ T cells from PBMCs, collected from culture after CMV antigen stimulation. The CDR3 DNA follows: TGTGCCAGCAGTTACTTCGGCACAGATACGCAGTATTTT. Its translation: CASSYFGTDTQYF.